The TCR beta chain described here comes from a study of cytomegalovirus exposure and HLA in healthy donors. Healthy donors of bone marrow made up the group. A word on this clone: Its specificity is not known.

Amplification used 60 Vbeta primers and 13 Jbeta primers. The assay was immunoSEQ multiplex PCR, and TCRdb's table has in-frame clones only and misses some. In the table there are about 160,000 clones, 84% of which are singletons. The V end lost 7 bases, the J end lost 2 bases, and 18 bases lay between the germline ends. Germline values: CDR1 LNHNV, CDR2 YYDKDF (reference sequence). There are 16 residues in the CDR3. Findings of the study overall: One variant, a missense change in DCLRE1C, was linked in a later analysis to TCR beta V- and J-gene trimming. A later analysis found TCR association rates differed by HLA locus, highest for DRB1 and lowest for HLA-C.

The gene calls are TRBV15 and TRBJ2-1; D might be TRBD2 (6 bases). Sequencing was carried out using PBMCs. The sequence derives from a man aged 25 to 40 in good health and CMV-seronegative. The DNA for the CDR3 is TGTGCCACCAACGATCCCGGGGGAGCCCCCTACAATGAGCAGTTCTTC. Amino acids: CATNDPGGAPYNEQFF.